These 19 T cell receptor beta chains share one sample of origin, sequenced in a study of T cell responses to AZD1222 COVID-19 vaccine. Sequenced by immunoSEQ multiplex PCR; TCRdb stores in-frame clones only, minus some. The repertoire holds about 150,000 clones, with 90% to 95% as singletons. This sample comprised peripheral blood, obtained on day 0 of AZD1222 vaccination. Receptors originate from an adult in good health.

The CDR3 region has the DNA TGCGCCAGCAGCGACCCACCCGGACAGGGGAACTCCTACGAGCAGTACTTC. It translates to CASSDPPGQGNSYEQYF. The chain couples TRBV5-1 to TRBJ2-7; 9 nucleotides match TRBD1. With V trimmed by 4 bases and J by 0 bases, 11 bases remained unmatched. The CDR3 contains 17 residues. CDR1 is SGHRS, CDR2 YFSETQ, per germline.

This chain links TRBV6-5 with TRBJ2-5; 7 bases fit TRBD1. The CDR3 sequence is 13 residues long. V lost 2 bases to trimming and J lost 5 bases; unmatched junction nucleotides: 2. Germline V CDR1 and CDR2: MNHEY, SVGAGI. This CDR3 is CASSYRGRETQYF. The CDR3 DNA reads as TGTGCCAGCAGTTACAGGGGGCGGGAGACCCAGTACTTC.

This chain links TRBV24-1 with TRBJ2-5; no reliable D call. CDR3 length: 12 amino acids. V was shortened by 5 bases and J by 4 bases, with 7 bases between the two germline ends. Per germline, CDR1 KGHDR and CDR2 SFDVKD. In DNA, the CDR3 is TGTGCCACCAGTGGCGAGCGAGAGACCCAGTACTTC. Protein: CATSGERETQYF.

The V call is TRBV7-8, the J call TRBJ1-2; D is uncertain. Germline V gene sequence: CDR1 SGHVS, CDR2 FQNEAQ. This CDR3 comprises 12 residues. The V and J ends lost 5 bases and 4 bases respectively, with 8 bases between them. The CDR3 protein is CASSPTLYGYTF. The DNA of the CDR3 is TGTGCCAGCAGCCCAACACTCTATGGCTACACCTTC.

The chain joins TRBV5-1 to TRBJ1-1, with 7 positions matching TRBD1. CDR1 is SGHRS, CDR2 YFSETQ, per germline. V gave up 0 bases and J gave up 3 bases; unmatched junction bases: 2. There are 14 residues in the CDR3. The CDR3 loop reads CASSLEGGHTEAFF. The CDR3 DNA is TGCGCCAGCAGCTTGGAAGGGGGCCACACTGAAGCTTTCTTT. The full variable domain, in which reference TRBV5-1 and TRBJ1-1 provide the parts outside the CDR3, is KAGVTQTPRYLIKTRGQQVTLSCSPISGHRSVSWYQQTPGQGLQFLFEYFSETQRNKGNFPGRFSGRQFSNSRSEMNVSTLELGDSALYLCASSLEGGHTEAFFGQGTRLTVV.

V is TRBV7-9 and J is TRBJ1-4, with unresolved D. V dropped 1 base and J dropped 8 bases, with 14 bases sitting between them. This CDR3 has 15 amino acids. Germline V CDR1 and CDR2: SEHNR, FQNEAQ (reference sequence). The CDR3 coding sequence is TGTGCCAGCAGCTTAGTCACCCTCCACGGAGAAAAACTGTTTTTT. It encodes CASSLVTLHGEKLFF.

This chain uses TRBV7-9 with TRBJ2-7; 7 nucleotides align to TRBD1. With 3 bases clipped from V and 3 bases from J, the junction kept 5 bases outside the gene matches. Germline CDR1 SEHNR, CDR2 FQNEAQ (reference sequence). The CDR3 is 14 amino acids. DNA of the CDR3: TGTGCCAGCAGCTTTGCCGGGACAGACTACGAGCAGTACTTC. Translated: CASSFAGTDYEQYF.

The V gene is TRBV15, the J gene TRBJ1-1, with D unclear. The ends were cut back, 1 base at V and 3 bases at J, with 9 bases in the middle. The CDR3 is made up of 14 amino acids. The germline gives CDR1 LNHNV, CDR2 YYDKDF (reference sequence). CDR3 amino acids: CATSRGRGDTEAFF. CDR3 nucleotides: TGTGCCACCAGCAGAGGTCGAGGTGACACTGAAGCTTTCTTT.

The chain combines TRBV7-3 with TRBJ1-4, with 7 bases lining up with TRBD1. Germline lookup yields CDR1 SGHTA and CDR2 FQGTGA. J was trimmed by 7 bases and V by 0 bases; bases with no gene match: 5. This CDR3 is built from 15 residues. As DNA, the CDR3 is TGTGCCAGCAGCTTAACAGGGGGCGCGGGTGAAAAACTGTTTTTT. Encoded protein: CASSLTGGAGEKLFF.

The chain joins TRBV4-3 to TRBJ2-7, with a weak D call TRBD1 (6 bases). CDR1 LGHNA and CDR2 YSLEER come from the germline V gene. Trimming took off 2 bases at V and 3 bases at J, with 14 bases between the two ends. This CDR3 spans 15 amino acids. CDR3 sequence (DNA): TGCGCCAGCAGCCAAAGGCTAGGGGGAAACTACGAGCAGTACTTC. This translates into CASSQRLGGNYEQYF.

The genes are TRBV5-5 and TRBJ1-1, with TRBD1 identical over 7 bases. Germline-derived CDR1 and CDR2 are SGHKS and YYEKEE (reference sequence). The J segment lost 6 bases and the V segment lost 4 bases, leaving 6 bases of the junction unmatched. This CDR3 comprises 13 residues. This CDR3 reads CASSIGTASEAFF. The CDR3 DNA follows: TGTGCCAGCAGCATCGGGACAGCCTCTGAAGCTTTCTTT.

This chain uses TRBV19 with TRBJ2-1; TRBD2 agrees at 15 bases. CDR1 and CDR2 (germline): LNHDA, SQIVND (reference sequence). V gave up 4 bases and J gave up 9 bases; unmatched junction bases: 10. There are 17 residues in the CDR3. In nucleotides, the CDR3 is TGTGCCAGTAGTACCTCCGGACTAGCGGGAGGGCCAGCTGAGCAGTTCTTC. It yields the protein CASSTSGLAGGPAEQFF.

The V gene is TRBV9, the J gene TRBJ2-3; TRBD2 matches at 8 bases. With 1 base clipped from V and 2 bases from J, the junction kept 3 bases outside the gene matches. This CDR3 is built from 15 residues. Germline V gene data show CDR1 as SGDLS and CDR2 as YYNGEE. The CDR3 DNA reads as TGTGCCAGCAGCGTATTCGGGGGGGACACAGATACGCAGTATTTT. Translated, it gives CASSVFGGDTDTQYF.

J is TRBJ1-4 and V is TRBV18; no clear D. This CDR3 region has 13 residues. V was trimmed by 3 bases and J by 5 bases, leaving 7 bases between them. CDR1 is KGHSH and CDR2 is LQKENI in the germline V gene. CDR3 loop: CASSPLYNEKLFF. The CDR3 region has the DNA TGTGCCAGCTCACCTTTGTACAATGAAAAACTGTTTTTT.

This sequence joins TRBV7-2 and TRBJ1-1; D ambiguous. The CDR3 spans 14 residues. CDR1 SGHTA and CDR2 FQGNSA come from the germline V gene. The V end was cut by 1 base, the J end by 0 bases, with 6 bases between. CDR3 sequence reads: CASSLERLNTEAFF. The CDR3 nucleotides read TGTGCCAGCAGCTTAGAGAGGCTGAACACTGAAGCTTTCTTT.

The V gene is TRBV9, the J gene TRBJ2-2, with 12 bases fitting TRBD2. The CDR3 is 19 residues long. Unmatched junction bases numbered 16, after V lost 3 bases and J lost 7 bases. Looked up from germline, CDR1 is SGDLS and CDR2 is YYNGEE. For the CDR3, the DNA is TGTGCCAGCAGCGCCCCCCGGGGGCTAGCGGGAGGGGAAAACGGGGAGCTGTTTTTT. Its protein is CASSAPRGLAGGENGELFF.

J is TRBJ2-3 and V is TRBV27, with TRBD1 matching 7 bases. The CDR3 runs 14 residues. Germline loops: CDR1 MNHEY, CDR2 SMNVEV (reference sequence). The J segment lost 3 bases and the V segment lost 2 bases, leaving 2 bases of the junction unmatched. Here the CDR3 reads CASSLMDRTDTQYF. CDR3 coding DNA: TGTGCCAGCAGTTTAATGGACAGGACAGATACGCAGTATTTT.

The V and J genes are TRBV3-1 (or the pseudogene TRBV3-2) and TRBJ1-5; TRBD1 might be the D (5 bases). This CDR3 is built from 14 residues. V lost 2 bases to trimming and J lost 6 bases, with 11 bases between them. Germline V lookup: CDR1 LGHDT, CDR2 YNNKEL (reference sequence). The CDR3 DNA reads as TGTGCCAGCAGCCAACTTAGGCAGGGTCAGCCCCAGCATTTT. Encoded protein: CASSQLRQGQPQHF.

The chain links TRBV11-2 to TRBJ1-5; 9 nucleotides line up with TRBD1. The CDR3 loop spans 14 amino acids. Germline assignment: CDR1 SGHAT and CDR2 FQNNGV. V trimming: 5 bases; J trimming: 9 bases; junction bases outside the gene matches: 8. The CDR3 region is CASSLGTGYLPQHF. For the CDR3, the DNA is TGTGCCAGCAGCCTCGGGACAGGGTATCTGCCCCAGCATTTT.